Listed below are T cell receptor beta chains from one sample, sequenced in a study of T cells in localized non-small cell lung cancer. Generated by immunoSEQ multiplex PCR, the TCRdb table keeps only in-frame clones and is missing some. The table lists approximately 61,000 clones, 86% of them singletons, with 5.2% in the top ten. This sample comprised peripheral blood, obtained before any cancer treatment. These receptors were collected from a woman aged 35 to 69 with stage I lung adenocarcinoma. The CDR3 runs from the conserved cysteine through the conserved F or W. The D gene is left open where the match is weak. Expanded clones are given a class, and other clones once, few, many or no size at all.

abundance	d_gene	v_gene	j_gene	CDR3aa	CDR3nt
NA	TRBD2	TRBV28	TRBJ2-1	CASRVGGADEQFF	TGTGCCAGCAGGGTGGGAGGGGCCGATGAGCAGTTCTTC
NA	NA	TRBV2	TRBJ1-5	CASTRGGVSQPQHF	TGTGCCAGCACCCGTGGGGGGGTAAGTCAGCCCCAGCATTTT
NA	NA	TRBV2	TRBJ1-5	CASSEYTSNQPQHF	TGTGCCAGCAGTGAGTACACTAGCAATCAGCCCCAGCATTTT
NA	NA	TRBV11-2	TRBJ1-5	CASSLDTYQPQHF	TGTGCCAGCAGCTTAGACACCTATCAGCCCCAGCATTTT
NA	NA	TRBV5-6	TRBJ1-4	CASSFRGANEKLFF	TGTGCCAGCAGCTTCAGGGGCGCAAATGAAAAACTGTTTTTT
NA	TRBD1	TRBV6-5	TRBJ1-5	CASSLGQGGSQPQHF	TGTGCCAGCAGCCTCGGACAGGGGGGGAGTCAGCCCCAGCATTTT
NA	NA	TRBV18	TRBJ2-5	CASSPRLAETQYF	TGTGCCAGCTCACCTAGACTTGCGGAGACCCAGTACTTC
NA	TRBD2	TRBV9	TRBJ2-3	CASSTGWGGGDTQYF	TGTGCCAGCAGCACGGGTTGGGGGGGAGGAGATACGCAGTATTTT
once	NA	TRBV7-8	TRBJ1-2	CASSSTGLYGYTF	TGTGCCAGCAGTTCGACAGGCCTCTATGGCTACACCTTC
NA	NA	TRBV7-2	TRBJ1-6	CASSLEGGTASFNSPLHF	TGTGCCAGCAGCTTAGAGGGGGGCACAGCCTCCTTCAATTCACCCCTCCACTTT
once	NA	TRBV19	TRBJ1-3	CASSNSGNTIYF	TGTGCCAGTAGTAATTCGGGAAACACCATATATTTT
once	NA	TRBV7-2	TRBJ1-5	CASSLTRGSNQPQHF	TGTGCCAGCAGCTTAACTAGGGGTAGCAATCAGCCCCAGCATTTT
few	TRBD1	TRBV15	TRBJ2-7	CATRSGGSGYEQYF	TGTGCCACCCGGTCAGGGGGCTCCGGGTACGAGCAGTACTTC
NA	NA	TRBV6-5	TRBJ2-1	CASSYRGMSYNEQFF	TGTGCCAGCAGTTACAGGGGGATGAGCTACAATGAGCAGTTCTTC
NA	NA	TRBV25-1	TRBJ2-5	CASSEYGLGRQETQYF	TGTGCCAGCAGTGAATATGGTCTCGGACGCCAAGAGACCCAGTACTTC
NA	NA	TRBV7-3	TRBJ2-2	CASSLAGNTGELFF	TGTGCCAGCAGCTTAGCCGGGAACACCGGGGAGCTGTTTTTT
NA	NA	TRBV9	TRBJ2-7	CASSVVEWGYEQYF	TGTGCCAGCAGCGTAGTGGAGTGGGGCTACGAGCAGTACTTC
NA	TRBD1	TRBV27	TRBJ2-7	CASSPDRGEQYF	TGTGCCAGCAGCCCTGACAGGGGCGAGCAGTACTTC
NA	NA	TRBV7-9	TRBJ1-1	CASSFLGGNTEAFF	TGTGCCAGCAGCTTTTTAGGGGGGAACACTGAAGCTTTCTTT
few	TRBD1	TRBV19	TRBJ1-5	CASSTGTGNNQPQHF	TGTGCCAGTAGTACCGGGACAGGGAACAATCAGCCCCAGCATTTT
few	NA	TRBV2	TRBJ1-2	CASSDRASNYGYTF	TGTGCCAGCAGTGACAGGGCGTCTAACTATGGCTACACCTTC
NA	TRBD1	TRBV4-3	TRBJ1-2	CASSQVTGPYGYTF	TGCGCCAGCAGCCAAGTGACAGGGCCCTATGGCTACACCTTC
few	NA	TRBV19	TRBJ1-5	CASSTQGLGNQPQHF	TGTGCCAGTAGTACACAGGGCTTGGGCAATCAGCCCCAGCATTTT
few	NA	TRBV10-3	TRBJ2-7	CAISESVVHEQYF	TGTGCCATCAGTGAGTCCGTGGTCCACGAGCAGTACTTC
once	TRBD2	TRBV29-1	TRBJ2-3	CSVRSSGDTQYF	TGCAGCGTTCGGTCTAGCGGTGATACGCAGTATTTT
NA	NA	TRBV6-1	TRBJ1-2	CASSVYSNQGGYTF	TGTGCCAGCAGTGTTTACTCCAACCAGGGCGGCTACACCTTC
NA	NA	TRBV13	TRBJ1-2	CASSPRRGPIYGYTF	TGTGCCAGCAGCCCTAGGAGGGGCCCCATCTATGGCTACACCTTC
NA	NA	TRBV6-5	TRBJ1-2	CAISEQLNYGYTF	TGTGCCATCAGTGAGCAGCTAAACTATGGCTACACCTTC
NA	NA	TRBV5-1	TRBJ2-6	CASSLTGSGANVLTF	TGCGCCAGCAGCCTAACAGGCTCTGGGGCCAACGTCCTGACTTTC
NA	NA	TRBV18	TRBJ2-5	CASSPPVSGAQYF	TGTGCCAGCTCACCACCGGTGTCCGGAGCCCAGTACTTC
NA	NA	TRBV18	TRBJ1-1	CASSRQSQNTEAFF	TGTGCCAGCTCCCGGCAATCCCAGAACACTGAAGCTTTCTTT
NA	NA	TRBV10-3	TRBJ2-3	CAISESGSTDTQYF	TGTGCCATCAGTGAGTCGGGAAGCACAGATACGCAGTATTTT
NA	NA	TRBV6-5	TRBJ2-3	CASTPRDSDTQYF	TGTGCCAGCACCCCCCGGGACTCAGATACGCAGTATTTT